These 10 T cell receptor beta chains came from one sample sequenced in a study of T cell clonality in common variable immunodeficiency. Study-wide results and caveats: Common variable immunodeficiency TCR beta sequences reportedly had fewer deletions and N-nucleotide insertions.

These receptors have no identified antigens. The table came from immunoSEQ multiplex PCR; TCRdb's copy has only in-frame clones and leaves some out. The sample is made up of approximately 18,000 clones, none counted only once. The sample was peripheral blood mononuclear cells. Source of these receptors: a human donor with common variable immunodeficiency.

For this clone: The read is 3 residues too short to cover the CDR3 end, so that end is filled in from the germline J gene. This chain uses TRBV23-1 with TRBJ1-1; a possible D gene is TRBD1 (6 bases). TRBV23-1 is an ORF for which the function is uncertain. V lost 1 base to trimming and J lost 4 bases, with 16 bases between them. The CDR3 runs to 16 residues. The CDR3: CASSQFRGAGGTEAFF. The sequenced part of the CDR3 DNA is TGCGCCAGCAGTCAATTCCGGGGGGCTGGCGGCACTGAA.

As concerns this clone: The read falls 3 residues short of the CDR3 end, and the missing part is taken from the germline J gene. V usage is TRBV6-2 or TRBV6-3 and J usage is TRBJ1-2; D is unresolved. Per germline, CDR1 MNHEY and CDR2 SVGEGT. Trimming left V 6 bases short and J 2 bases short, with 13 bases between. The CDR3 runs 14 residues. The CDR3 spells CASRSGGMNYGYTF. The CDR3 bases that were read are TGTGCCAGCAGAAGCGGAGGAATGAACTATGGC.

CDR3 DNA, as far as it was read: TGTGCCAGCAGCCGCTCTGGTGGTCAGGGAGGAGATACG. It codes for CASSRSGGQGGDT. The CDR3 reads in full as CASSRSGGQGGDTQYF. The V call is TRBV7-3, the J call TRBJ2-3; TRBD2 might be the D (6 bases). The read ends 3 residues early relative to the CDR3; the germline J gene fills the gap. Germline V gives CDR1 SGHTA, CDR2 FQGTGA. CDR3 size: 16 residues. Deletions cut 5 bases from V and 5 bases from J, with 20 bases between.

This clone has a count of ten or more. The CDR3 end is not reached by the read, which stops 3 residues before it; the germline J gene fills it in. The gene calls are TRBV2 and TRBJ1-4, with a weak D call TRBD1 (5 bases). The CDR3 runs 13 residues. The V end lost 5 bases, the J end lost 5 bases, and 9 bases lay between the germline ends. In germline, CDR1 is SNHLY, CDR2 FYNNEI. The CDR3: CASSSGPNEKLFF. The part of the CDR3 DNA that was read is TGTGCCAGCAGTTCAGGGCCCAATGAAAAA.

At least ten counts were recorded for this clone. The read falls 3 residues short of the CDR3 end, and the missing part is taken from the germline J gene. J is TRBJ2-1 and V is TRBV30; D is possibly TRBD1 (5 bases). CDR1 is GTSNPN, CDR2 SVGIG, per germline (reference sequence). The CDR3 covers 14 residues. The ends were cut back, 5 bases at V and 8 bases at J, with 19 bases in the middle. The CDR3 loop is CAWGASLLLYEQFF. CDR3 DNA (partial): TGTGCCTGGGGGGCTTCACTCCTTCTTTATGAG. Complete variable domain (other parts from reference TRBV30 and TRBJ2-1): SQTIHQWPATLVQPVGSPLSLECTVEGTSNPNLYWYRQAAGRGLQLLFYSVGIGQISSEVPQNLSASRPQDRQFILSSKKLLLSDSGFYLCAWGASLLLYEQFFGPGTRLTVL.

The CDR3 DNA, read in part, is TGTGCCAGCAGCTCTATAGCGGGAGACCCCTACGAG. This translates into CASSSIAGDPYE. The whole CDR3 reads CASSSIAGDPYEQYF. The chain joins TRBV7-7 to TRBJ2-7; 9 bases line up with TRBD2. The CDR3 end falls 3 residues outside the read, so it is completed with the germline J gene. With V trimmed by 4 bases and J by 2 bases, 6 bases remained unmatched. This CDR3 region has 15 residues. The V gene's germline CDR1 is SSHAT and CDR2 FNYEAQ (reference sequence).

Turning to this clone: The CDR3 end lies 3 residues beyond the end of the read and is filled in from the germline J gene. This chain connects TRBV7-2 to TRBJ2-7; TRBD1 might be the D (6 bases). The V gene's germline CDR1 is SGHTA and CDR2 FQGNSA. V lost 5 bases and J 4 bases, leaving 9 bases between the germline ends. This CDR3 has 12 amino acids. CDR3 sequence reads: CASSATGYEQYF. The sequenced CDR3 bases are TGTGCCAGCAGCGCCACAGGGTACGAG. The full variable domain, its missing parts supplied by reference TRBV7-2 and TRBJ2-7, is GAGVSQSPSNKVTEKGKDVELRCDPISGHTALYWYRQSLGQGLEFLIYFQGNSAPDKSGLPSDRFSAERTGGSVSTLTIQRTQQEDSAVYLCASSATGYEQYFGPGTRLTVT.

The table lists this clone with many counts. The observed sequence ends 3 residues before the CDR3 terminus, with the missing tail filled in from the germline J gene. V and J are TRBV19 and TRBJ1-5; D gene uncertain. V was cut by 5 bases and J by 3 bases, with 11 bases left in between. This CDR3 has 14 residues. Germline-derived CDR1 and CDR2 are LNHDA and SQIVND (reference sequence). CDR3 in amino acids: CASSEGYDNQPQHF. The CDR3 bases that were read are TGTGCCAGTAGTGAAGGGTATGACAATCAGCCC.

This clone has more than one count but fewer than ten. The sequence runs out 3 residues before the end of the CDR3; the remainder is reconstructed from the germline J gene. The chain recombines TRBV10-3 with TRBJ2-1; 10 bases are a match to TRBD2. The V and J ends lost 8 bases and 8 bases, in that order; junction bases with no gene match: 9. This CDR3 has 14 amino acids. CDR1 is ENHRY and CDR2 is SYGVKD in the germline V gene. The CDR3 is CAIQREGRVDEQFF. CDR3 DNA, as far as it was read: TGTGCCATCCAGCGGGAGGGCCGGGTGGATGAG.

This clone was detected a few times. The read ends 3 residues before the CDR3 terminus; that terminus is restored from the germline J gene. The chain combines TRBV2 with TRBJ2-7; weak D call: TRBD1 (5 bases). Looked up from germline, CDR1 is SNHLY and CDR2 is FYNNEI. The CDR3 covers 12 residues. V was cut by 5 bases and J by 4 bases, with 9 bases left in between. CDR3 bases read: TGTGCCAGCAGTCCTCAGGGTTACGAG. Protein: CASSPQGYE. The CDR3 in full is CASSPQGYEQYF.